The 12 T cell receptor beta chains reported below all come from one sample, sequenced in a study of early T cells in non-severe SARS-CoV-2 infection. Via MiXCR, TCRdb re-called the 5' RACE reads, giving one row per CDR3 protein. The table has 50,000 to 60,000 distinct CDR3 sequences, more than 6.5% seen once. The specimen was whole blood, collected at baseline. These receptors were taken from an adult who was a healthcare worker with PCR-confirmed SARS-CoV-2 infection or an uninfected control (not recorded which).

V and J are TRBV24-1 and TRBJ2-3, with TRBD1 matching over 7 bases. Germline lookup yields CDR1 KGHDR and CDR2 SFDVKD. After removal of 3 bases from V and 3 bases from J, the junction contained 5 bases not matched to a gene. The CDR3 length is 15 residues. Here the CDR3 DNA reads TGTGCCACCAGTGATGAACGGACAGGAACAGATACGCAGTATTTT. Protein product: CATSDERTGTDTQYF.

This clonotype has only a few counts. The chain carries TRBV28 and TRBJ2-7, with 7 bases aligning to TRBD1. This CDR3 is built from 15 residues. CDR1 is MDHEN, CDR2 SYDVKM, per germline. V dropped 2 bases and J dropped 3; count of bases not matched to a gene: 7. CDR3 sequence: CASSLQGVAFYEQYF. CDR3 bases: TGTGCCAGCAGTTTACAGGGGGTGGCTTTCTACGAGCAGTACTTC.

This chain connects TRBV21-1 to TRBJ2-1. TRBV21-1 is described as a pseudogene. There are 13 residues in the CDR3. The CDR3 loop is CASSKVRNNEQFF. The CDR3, as DNA: TGTGCCAGCAGCAAAGTTCGGAACAATGAGCAGTTCTTC.

This clonotype appeared many times. V is TRBV7-9 and J is TRBJ2-7; 8 nucleotides align to TRBD1. Per the germline V gene, CDR1 is SEHNR and CDR2 is FQNEAQ (reference sequence). Losses at the gene ends were 5 bases for V and 7 bases for J; bases not matched to a gene: 4. This CDR3 has 12 amino acids. This CDR3 reads CASSAGGGEQYF. The DNA for the CDR3 is TGTGCCAGCAGCGCAGGGGGCGGGGAGCAGTACTTC.

This clonotype showed up just a few times. This chain uses TRBV7-9 with TRBJ2-2; D remains ambiguous. The length of the CDR3 is 13 residues. The V end was cut by 2 bases, the J end by 3 bases, with 4 bases between. The germline gives CDR1 SEHNR, CDR2 FQNEAQ (reference sequence). This chain's CDR3 is CASSLQDTGELFF. The CDR3 DNA is TGTGCCAGCAGCTTACAAGACACCGGGGAGCTGTTTTTT.

This clonotype has just a few counts. The chain combines TRBV18 with TRBJ2-2; unclear D gene. The CDR3 totals 14 residues. V gave up 3 bases and J gave up 0 bases, with 5 bases separating them. Germline V lookup: CDR1 KGHSH, CDR2 LQKENI. CDR3 in DNA: TGTGCCAGCTCACCGGGTCCGAACACCGGGGAGCTGTTTTTT. Its translation is CASSPGPNTGELFF.

The chain couples TRBV5-8 to TRBJ2-2, with TRBD2 matching 12 bases. Looked up from germline, CDR1 is SGHTS and CDR2 is YDEGEE. After removal of 1 base from V and 3 bases from J, the junction contained 1 base not matched to a gene. This CDR3 region has 16 residues. The CDR3 DNA is TGTGCCAGCAGCTTGCGACTAGCGGGGGACACCGGGGAGCTGTTTTTT. Translating it yields CASSLRLAGDTGELFF. The whole variable domain, remainder taken from reference TRBV5-8 and TRBJ2-2, is EAGVTQSPTHLIKTRGQQATLRCSPISGHTSVYWYQQALGLGLQFLLWYDEGEERNRGNFPPRFSGRQFPNYSSELNVNALELEDSALYLCASSLRLAGDTGELFFGEGSRLTVL.

This clonotype appeared many times. The V gene is TRBV7-2, the J gene TRBJ2-7; D is perhaps TRBD2 (7 bases). The length of the CDR3 is 15 residues. Germline V gene data show CDR1 as SGHTA and CDR2 as FQGNSA. V lost 0 bases to trimming and J lost 2 bases, with 11 bases between them. CDR3 nucleotides: TGTGCCAGCAGCTTAGCCGGGGGGCCAGCCTACGAGCAGTACTTC. Amino acids: CASSLAGGPAYEQYF.

This clonotype was observed at least ten times. This chain links TRBV7-2 with TRBJ1-1; no firm D call. This CDR3 contains 14 residues. V lost 8 bases, J lost 4 bases, and 17 bases lay in between. The V gene's germline CDR1 is SGHTA and CDR2 FQGNSA. CDR3 coding DNA: TGTGCCAGCGCATACCGTTACGTGGGCACTGAAGCTTTCTTT. Its protein product is CASAYRYVGTEAFF.

This clonotype was detected many times. The chain links TRBV4-3 to TRBJ2-7, with 9 bases lining up with TRBD1. With V trimmed by 5 bases and J by 0 bases, 11 bases remained unmatched. The CDR3 has 17 amino acids. The V gene's germline CDR1 is LGHNA and CDR2 YSLEER. CDR3 DNA sequence: TGCGCCAGCAGCGCAACCATTCGGGACAGGGACTCCTACGAGCAGTACTTC. It encodes CASSATIRDRDSYEQYF.

This clonotype was observed at least ten times. This chain connects TRBV5-6 to TRBJ1-2; the D gene is possibly TRBD1 (6 bases). Germline V gene data show CDR1 as SGHDT and CDR2 as YYEEEE. The V gene lost 4 bases and the J gene lost 4 bases, with 20 bases spanning the gap. This CDR3 is built from 16 residues. CDR3 residues: CASSPGQLALLYGYTF. CDR3 nucleotide sequence: TGTGCCAGCAGCCCGGGACAACTGGCCCTTCTCTATGGCTACACCTTC.

This clonotype ranks as medium-sized. The rearrangement uses TRBV28 and TRBJ1-5; D uncertain. Trimming took off 7 bases at V and 9 bases at J, with 10 bases between the two ends. The V gene's germline CDR1 is MDHEN and CDR2 SYDVKM. The CDR3 runs to 11 residues. This CDR3 is CASIEGPPQHF. Written as DNA, the CDR3 is TGTGCCAGCATTGAGGGTCCGCCCCAGCATTTT.